Following are 32 T cell receptor beta chains from one sample sequenced in a study of OX40 agonist ivuxolimab in advanced cancers. The method was immunoSEQ multiplex PCR; TCRdb's version includes in-frame clones alone and lacks a portion of them. The sample contains some 50,000 clones, around 81% of which appear only once. The sequencing used CD4+ or CD8+ T cells sorted from blood, collected in a trial of the OX40 agonist ivuxolimab. These receptors originate from an adult with an advanced solid tumor such as melanoma, head and neck, liver or kidney cancer.

The chain uses TRBV4-1 and TRBJ1-1, with D tentatively TRBD1 (6 bases). This CDR3 contains 12 residues. The V and J ends lost 4 bases and 7 bases respectively, with 10 bases between them. Germline V gene sequence: CDR1 MGHRA, CDR2 YSYEKL. The CDR3 sequence is CASSPTGYEAFF. DNA for the CDR3: TGCGCCAGCAGCCCGACAGGTTATGAAGCTTTCTTT.

CDR3 sequence (DNA): TGTGCCAGCAGGACCTCCCGGGGTCCTGAAGAGACCCAGTACTTC. Translated: CASRTSRGPEETQYF. The chain recombines TRBV2 with TRBJ2-5; the D gene is possibly TRBD2 (5 bases). Trimming stripped 6 bases from V and 3 bases from J, with 17 bases between. CDR1 and CDR2 (germline): SNHLY, FYNNEI. The CDR3 runs 15 residues.

The rearrangement joins TRBV19 to TRBJ2-7; unclear D gene. Trimming removed 5 bases at V and 1 base at J, with 9 bases between. The CDR3 has 13 residues. CDR1 and CDR2 (germline): LNHDA, SQIVND (reference sequence). The CDR3 here is CASSLRYSYEQYF. In nucleotides, the CDR3 is TGTGCCAGTAGTCTCCGATATTCCTACGAGCAGTACTTC.

J is TRBJ1-6 and V is TRBV6-6; TRBD1 matches at 7 bases. Germline lookup yields CDR1 MNHNY and CDR2 SVGAGI (reference sequence). The junction had 3 bases not matched to a gene; V was cut back by 4 bases and J by 6 bases. The CDR3 contains 14 residues. CDR3 amino acids: CASSSGGSNSPLHF. CDR3 in DNA: TGTGCCAGCAGTTCAGGGGGATCTAATTCACCCCTCCACTTT.

This chain joins TRBV27 and TRBJ2-7; weak D call: TRBD2 (5 bases). V was cut by 6 bases and J by 2 bases, with 11 bases left in between. Germline lookup yields CDR1 MNHEY and CDR2 SMNVEV (reference sequence). The CDR3 extends over 13 amino acids. CDR3 in amino acids: CASRGSGTYEQYF. The CDR3 DNA reads TGTGCCAGCAGGGGGAGCGGAACCTACGAGCAGTACTTC.

V gene TRBV30 combines with J gene TRBJ1-6; D uncertain. Germline V lookup: CDR1 GTSNPN, CDR2 SVGIG (reference sequence). Trimming pared 0 bases from V and 8 bases from J, leaving 8 bases between. The CDR3 consists of 13 residues. In DNA, the CDR3 is TGTGCCTGGAGTGTGACCGGGGATTCACCCCTCCACTTT. Translation: CAWSVTGDSPLHF.

V and J are TRBV5-1 and TRBJ1-1; D is possibly TRBD1 (6 bases). The V end was cut by 4 bases, the J end by 0 bases, with 13 bases between. Germline CDR1 is SGHRS and CDR2 is YFSETQ. The CDR3 covers 15 residues. CDR3 DNA sequence: TGCGCCAGCAGCCAGTACAGGGTAATGAACACTGAAGCTTTCTTT. It encodes CASSQYRVMNTEAFF. The whole variable domain, remainder taken from reference TRBV5-1 and TRBJ1-1, is KAGVTQTPRYLIKTRGQQVTLSCSPISGHRSVSWYQQTPGQGLQFLFEYFSETQRNKGNFPGRFSGRQFSNSRSEMNVSTLELGDSALYLCASSQYRVMNTEAFFGQGTRLTVV.

Points on this clone: Distinct nucleotide sequences in the sample also encode this CDR3. The V gene is TRBV28, the J gene TRBJ1-6; D ambiguous. CDR1 is MDHEN and CDR2 is SYDVKM in the germline V gene. The V end was cut by 2 bases, the J end by 4 bases, with 3 bases between. This CDR3 has 13 residues. The CDR3 sequence is CASSLGYNSPLHF. In nucleotides, the CDR3 is TGTGCCAGCAGTTTAGGGTATAATTCACCCCTCCACTTT.

The chain joins TRBV27 to TRBJ2-7; the match to TRBD2 covers 9 bases. Germline lookup yields CDR1 MNHEY and CDR2 SMNVEV (reference sequence). This CDR3 has 16 amino acids. The ends lost 2 bases at V and 4 bases at J; junction bases unmatched: 9. This chain's CDR3 is CASSLTLAGSTYEQYF. CDR3 DNA: TGTGCCAGCAGTTTAACCCTAGCGGGGTCTACTTACGAGCAGTACTTC.

This clone was detected a few times. V usage is TRBV27 and J usage is TRBJ1-2; D gene ambiguous. V was clipped by 0 bases and J by 4 bases, with 6 bases between them. The CDR3 runs to 13 residues. Germline V gene data show CDR1 as MNHEY and CDR2 as SMNVEV (reference sequence). The CDR3 loop is CASSLSATYGYTF. CDR3 DNA: TGTGCCAGCAGTTTATCGGCGACCTATGGCTACACCTTC.

The chain couples TRBV28 to TRBJ1-2; possible D gene TRBD1, 6 bases. V gave up 1 base and J gave up 4 bases, with 10 bases separating them. This CDR3 has 14 residues. Germline assignment: CDR1 MDHEN and CDR2 SYDVKM. CDR3 region: CASSLSGQLYGYTF. CDR3 in DNA: TGTGCCAGCAGTTTATCGGGACAACTCTATGGCTACACCTTC.

The V gene is TRBV7-9, the J gene TRBJ2-1, with a weak D call TRBD2 (5 bases). The length of the CDR3 is 12 residues. The V gene's germline CDR1 is SEHNR and CDR2 FQNEAQ (reference sequence). V lost 8 bases and J 8 bases, leaving 13 bases between the germline ends. In nucleotides, the CDR3 is TGTGCCAGCGCGGGTCTAGCTCATGAGCAGTTCTTC. Amino acid sequence: CASAGLAHEQFF.

Sample share makes this clone medium-sized (0.01 to 0.1%). The chain employs TRBV5-4 and TRBJ1-2, with no clear D. Trimming took off 3 bases at V and 4 bases at J, with 13 bases between the two ends. There are 14 residues in the CDR3. Per germline, CDR1 SGHNT and CDR2 YYREEE (reference sequence). CDR3 DNA: TGTGCCAGCAGCTGGAGCGGGTCTCCCTATGGCTACACCTTC. The encoded protein is CASSWSGSPYGYTF.

The chain uses TRBV4-2 and TRBJ1-1; D is ambiguous. CDR3 size: 16 residues. Trimming removed 0 bases from V and 0 bases from J, with 11 bases in between. CDR1 and CDR2 (germline): LGHNA, YNFKEQ. The CDR3 spells CASSQEYLVMNTEAFF. The CDR3 DNA sequence: TGTGCCAGCAGCCAAGAATATTTGGTGATGAACACTGAAGCTTTCTTT.

The V gene is TRBV28, the J gene TRBJ2-7; no definite D call. V was cut by 5 bases and J by 4 bases, with 18 bases left in between. The germline V gene encodes CDR1 MDHEN and CDR2 SYDVKM. This CDR3 is 15 amino acids long. The CDR3: CASSSRSLGSYEQYF. The CDR3 nucleotides read TGTGCCAGCAGTAGTAGGTCTTTGGGATCGTACGAGCAGTACTTC.

The chain combines TRBV5-4 with TRBJ1-2; no definite D call. The CDR3 is made up of 16 amino acids. The ends were cut back, 4 bases at V and 2 bases at J, with 18 bases in the middle. Germline loops: CDR1 SGHNT, CDR2 YYREEE (reference sequence). The CDR3 protein is CASSQGVQDPNYGYTF. For the CDR3, the DNA is TGTGCCAGCAGCCAAGGTGTTCAGGATCCAAACTATGGCTACACCTTC.

This sequence joins TRBV7-9 and TRBJ2-2; possibly TRBD2 for D (6 bases). Per the germline V gene, CDR1 is SEHNR and CDR2 is FQNEAQ (reference sequence). CDR3 length equals 12 residues. CDR3 in amino acids: CATAGNTGELFF. CDR3 in DNA: TGTGCTACAGCGGGGAACACCGGGGAGCTGTTTTTT.

The chain is built from TRBV28 and TRBJ2-7; the D gene is possibly TRBD1 (5 bases). The CDR3 is 14 amino acids. V was shortened by 2 bases and J by 1 base, with 9 bases between the two germline ends. The germline gives CDR1 MDHEN, CDR2 SYDVKM. This CDR3 is CASSLDSLSYEQYV. The CDR3 DNA reads as TGTGCCAGCAGTTTAGACAGCCTATCCTACGAGCAGTACGTC.

The sample holds a few counts of this clone. The chain recombines TRBV27 with TRBJ2-7, with 8 bases matching TRBD1. CDR1 is MNHEY and CDR2 is SMNVEV in the germline V gene (reference sequence). This CDR3 has 14 residues. J gave up 6 bases and V 6 bases, and 10 bases lay outside the gene matches. The CDR3 coding sequence is TGTGCCAGCAGCTTGGACAGGGCGGACGGCGAGCAGTACTTC. Its protein is CASSLDRADGEQYF.

The chain combines TRBV9 with TRBJ2-5; 10 nucleotides agree with TRBD2. Trimming took 4 bases from V and 5 from J; bases not matched to a gene: 8. The CDR3 has 15 amino acids. Germline values: CDR1 SGDLS, CDR2 YYNGEE. This chain's CDR3 is CASSISGRLYETQYF. The CDR3, as DNA: TGTGCCAGCAGCATTAGCGGGAGGTTGTATGAGACCCAGTACTTC.

This clone was detected only a few times. The chain links TRBV28 to TRBJ1-5; TRBD1 is a possible D gene (6 bases). Between the trimmed V and J ends, which lost 6 bases and 6 bases, there was a span of 30 bases. The CDR3 loop spans 19 amino acids. Germline V gene lookup returns CDR1 MDHEN and CDR2 SYDVKM. The CDR3 here is CASSYVARGNIIGGQPQHF. CDR3 DNA: TGTGCCAGCAGCTATGTAGCCAGGGGAAATATCATTGGCGGTCAGCCCCAGCATTTT.

V is TRBV27 and J is TRBJ1-2; D is unclear. This CDR3 comprises 14 residues. V was shortened by 5 bases and J by 2 bases, with 12 bases between the two germline ends. The germline CDR1 and CDR2 sequences are MNHEY and SMNVEV (reference sequence). CDR3 coding DNA: TGTGCCAGCAGTCCGACGCAGGAGAACTATGGCTACACCTTC. This translates into CASSPTQENYGYTF.

The chain links TRBV27 to TRBJ1-1; TRBD1 matches at 9 bases. The CDR3 extends over 14 amino acids. V was pared by 5 bases and J by 4 bases, with 5 bases of the junction left unmatched. Germline V CDR1 and CDR2: MNHEY, SMNVEV (reference sequence). CDR3 nucleotides: TGTGCCAGCAGTATCACAGGGGGCTTCACTGAAGCTTTCTTT. This gives the protein CASSITGGFTEAFF.

The chain uses TRBV6-6 and TRBJ2-1, with D uncertain. Germline V gene lookup returns CDR1 MNHNY and CDR2 SVGAGI (reference sequence). This CDR3 has 16 amino acids. V dropped 2 bases and J dropped 2 bases, with 13 bases sitting between them. The CDR3 DNA reads TGTGCCAGCAGTTACGACTCCCAGCCGGCCTACAATGAGCAGTTCTTC. It is translated as CASSYDSQPAYNEQFF.

The chain links TRBV6-6 to TRBJ1-1, with D maybe TRBD1 (5 bases). The V and J ends lost 9 bases and 6 bases respectively, with 8 bases between them. This CDR3 contains 10 residues. Germline CDR1 reads MNHNY; CDR2 reads SVGAGI (reference sequence). CDR3 amino acids: CASWGAEAFF. In nucleotides, the CDR3 is TGTGCCAGTTGGGGGGCTGAAGCTTTCTTT.

This chain uses TRBV5-5 with TRBJ2-1; the D gene could be TRBD1 or TRBD2 (5 bases each). Germline CDR1 reads SGHKS; CDR2 reads YYEKEE (reference sequence). The CDR3 consists of 16 residues. Trimming left V 5 bases short and J 2 bases short, with 17 bases between. CDR3 sequence reads: CASSQIGGRTYNEQFF. The CDR3 DNA is TGTGCCAGCAGTCAAATTGGGGGTAGGACCTACAATGAGCAGTTCTTC.

The J gene is TRBJ2-7, the V gene TRBV28, with 11 positions matching TRBD2. The ends lost 4 bases at V and 0 bases at J; junction bases unmatched: 14. Looked up from germline, CDR1 is MDHEN and CDR2 is SYDVKM. This CDR3 is built from 19 residues. The CDR3 DNA sequence: TGTGCCAGCAGTTCCCCCCCCGGGACTAGCGGTTATCGCTCCTACGAGCAGTACGTC. Residues: CASSSPPGTSGYRSYEQYV.

The CDR3 sequence: CASSLGRGRSYEQYF. The CDR3 DNA is TGTGCCAGCAGCTTGGGCAGGGGACGGTCGTACGAGCAGTACTTC. The chain uses TRBV5-5 and TRBJ2-7; possible D gene TRBD1, 6 bases. This CDR3 region has 15 residues. V lost 0 bases, J lost 4 bases, and 14 bases lay in between. CDR1 is SGHKS, CDR2 YYEKEE, per germline (reference sequence).

J is TRBJ2-1 and V is TRBV30; no firm D call. With 0 bases removed from V and 3 bases from J, the gap between germline ends came to 15 bases. Germline-derived CDR1 and CDR2 are GTSNPN and SVGIG (reference sequence). CDR3 size: 16 residues. The DNA for the CDR3 is TGTGCCTGGAGTGTAGGGTTGGTGACTTTCTACAATGAGCAGTTCTTC. It specifies CAWSVGLVTFYNEQFF.

The rearrangement links TRBV6-1 to TRBJ2-2; weak D call: TRBD2 (7 bases). Trimming cost V 1 base and J 6 bases, with 15 bases left between them. CDR3 length: 16 amino acids. The germline V gene encodes CDR1 MNHNS and CDR2 SASEGT. DNA for the CDR3: TGTGCCAGCAGTGAAGTTGGGGGGGAGGGGGCCGGGGAGCTGTTTTTT. Translation: CASSEVGGEGAGELFF.

The chain recombines TRBV13 with TRBJ2-1, with TRBD2 matching 9 bases. The CDR3 totals 16 residues. Germline values: CDR1 PRHDT, CDR2 FYEKMQ (reference sequence). V shed 6 bases, J shed 1 base, and the junction held 7 bases outside the gene matches. The CDR3: CASSGIAGVSYNEQFF. The CDR3 coding sequence is TGTGCCAGCAGTGGAATAGCGGGGGTTTCCTACAATGAGCAGTTCTTC.

The chain carries TRBV19 and TRBJ2-5; D ambiguous. CDR1 LNHDA and CDR2 SQIVND come from the germline V gene (reference sequence). The CDR3 runs to 15 residues. V shed 3 bases and J shed 9 bases, with 20 bases lying between them. The CDR3 loop is CASSIWGGDQSAQYF. CDR3 nucleotides: TGTGCCAGTAGTATTTGGGGTGGTGACCAATCGGCCCAGTACTTC.